This TCR beta chain was recorded in a study of CD8 T cells in Susac syndrome. The study, taken as a whole, reports: Susac CD8+ cells expanded clonally the most in TEMRA cells and in active patients. Across the total CD8+ repertoires, 15 to 20 Susac-specific public clones were detected, and across the CD8+ TEMRA repertoires, five or six such clones were detected.

Of note for this clonotype: As yet, its antigen is unknown.

The patients with Susac syndrome were individuals who fulfilled the recently defined diagnostic criteria for disease that was either definite or probable. An input of about 0.5 to 1 ug of RNA was subjected to reverse transcription using random hexamers. From the immunoSEQ multiplex PCR reads, TCRdb called clonotypes with MiXCR, one entry per CDR3 protein. The sample contains 100,000 to 150,000 distinct CDR3 sequences, around 96% of which appear only once. Germline V CDR1 and CDR2: LGHNA, YSLEER. Trimming left V 0 bases short and J 6 bases short, with 12 bases between. This CDR3 region has 14 residues.

The TCR comes from a human donor with Susac syndrome. The material sequenced was CD8+ T cells from PBMCs. The rearrangement uses TRBV4-3 and TRBJ2-7, with D possibly TRBD1 on 6 matching bases. The CDR3 loop reads CASSQDGPGVEQYF. In DNA form, the CDR3 reads TGCGCCAGCAGCCAAGATGGACCAGGGGTCGAGCAGTACTTC.